A selection of T cell receptor beta chains follows, all from one sample in a study of blood T cell repertoires in COVID-19. Some clones are missing from TCRdb's copy, which holds only in-frame ones; the method was immunoSEQ multiplex PCR. The table shows approximately 250,000 clones, with 88% occurring only once. Sample: PBMCs or T cells enriched from blood (not recorded which). The receptors derive from an older woman in a cohort exposed to, infected with or recovered from COVID-19 (not recorded which). The CDR3 runs from the conserved cysteine through the conserved F or W. D genes are given only for firm matches. Clone size, where shown, is once, few, many, or a class for clones that have expanded.

TRBV11-3,TRBD2,NA,TRBJ2-2,TGTGCCAGCAGCCCGTTAGCGGGAGGGCCATTGAACACCGGGGAGCTGTTTTTT,CASSPLAGGPLNTGELFF
TRBV10-1,TRBD2,NA,TRBJ2-3,TGCGCCAGCAGTGAGTCAATCGGGACTAGCGGGGGTCCCGGTAGTACGCAGTATTTT,CASSESIGTSGGPGSTQYF
TRBV27,TRBD2,NA,TRBJ2-1,TGTGCCAGCAGTTTAGCGTGGCGGGGGAGCTCCTACAATGAGCAGTTCTTC,CASSLAWRGSSYNEQFF
TRBV7-2,TRBD1,NA,TRBJ1-5,TGTGCCAGCAGCACCAGGACAGGGGGAACTCAGCCCCAGCATTTT,CASSTRTGGTQPQHF
TRBV30,TRBD1,NA,TRBJ1-5,TGTGCCTGGAGTAGGGCAGGGGGGAATCAGCCCCAGCATTTT,CAWSRAGGNQPQHF
TRBV5-1,NA,NA,TRBJ2-6,TGCGCCAGCAGCTCCTCTAGCAGTGGGGCCAACGTCCTGACTTTC,CASSSSSSGANVLTF
TRBV6-5,TRBD1,NA,TRBJ1-2,TGTGCCAGCAGAATTTCAGGGGGGTCACATTATGGCTACACCTTC,CASRISGGSHYGYTF
TRBV28,NA,NA,TRBJ1-5,TGTGCCAGCAGGTCGGTATGGAGAGACAATCAGCCCCAGCATTTT,CASRSVWRDNQPQHF
TRBV5-1,NA,NA,TRBJ2-1,TGCGCCAGCAGCTTGAGGAGGGCCATCACCTACAATGAGCAGTTCTTC,CASSLRRAITYNEQFF
TRBV5-4,NA,NA,TRBJ2-5,TGTGCCAGCAGCTTAGGGGGGGAGGGAGAGACCCAGTACTTC,CASSLGGEGETQYF
TRBV11-3,TRBD1,NA,TRBJ2-1,TGTGCCAGCAGCTTAGATGGGGACAGCTACAATGAGCAGTTCTTC,CASSLDGDSYNEQFF
TRBV20-1,NA,NA,TRBJ1-2,TGCAGTGCTAGTCCCGGGAACGGCTACACCTTC,CSASPGNGYTF
TRBV19,NA,NA,TRBJ2-2,TGTGCCACTTCCCCCGGAAGGGGTTTCAACACCGGGGAGCTGTTTTTT,CATSPGRGFNTGELFF
TRBV21-1,NA,NA,TRBJ2-3,TGTGCCAGCAGCAAGGGCCCTAATGGGGGGTCGGTTGGAGATACGCAGTATTTT,CASSKGPNGGSVGDTQYF
TRBV27,TRBD1,NA,TRBJ1-5,TGTGCCAGCAGTTTACGGGGGACAGGGGGCGACCCCCAGCATTTT,CASSLRGTGGDPQHF
TRBV7-9,TRBD1,NA,TRBJ1-1,TGTGCCAGCAGCTTTTCAGGGGGCGGTGAAGCTTTCTTT,CASSFSGGGEAFF
TRBV30,TRBD2,NA,TRBJ2-7,TGTGCCTGGAGTTTAAGGACTAGCGGGAGCCGAGAGCAGTACTTC,CAWSLRTSGSREQYF
TRBV5-5,NA,once,TRBJ2-7,TGTGCCAGCAGCTTGGGGCTCGGAGCAGCCTACGAGCAGTACTTC,CASSLGLGAAYEQYF
TRBV2,NA,NA,TRBJ2-7,TGTGCCAGCACCGATGGGAGGACCTCCTACGAGCAGTACTTC,CASTDGRTSYEQYF
TRBV5-1,NA,NA,TRBJ2-1,TGCGCCAGCAGCCCTAGACCGAACAATGAGCAGTTCTTC,CASSPRPNNEQFF
TRBV28,TRBD1,NA,TRBJ1-4,TGTGCCAGCCGCCGGACAGGGGGCTATAATGAAAAACTGTTTTTT,CASRRTGGYNEKLFF
TRBV10-1,NA,NA,TRBJ2-7,TGCGCCAGCAGCAAGCGGGTGGACTACGAGCAGTACTTC,CASSKRVDYEQYF